This T cell receptor (beta chain) was obtained from a study of cytomegalovirus exposure and HLA in healthy donors. As for the study in general: The 120 or so validation repertoires were reported in a later analysis to have been generated on the same platform as the approximately 700 first-cohort repertoires.

Germline values: CDR1 LGHNA, CDR2 YNFKEQ. With V trimmed by 1 base and J by 0 bases, 7 bases remained unmatched. The length of the CDR3 is 19 residues. General study results and limits: Subsequent analysis found a tendency for first-cohort TCR clusters to co-occur within the approximately 130 validation repertoires. According to the study, roughly 180 TCR beta chains were cytomegalovirus-associated.

Clones were read by immunoSEQ multiplex PCR, and TCRdb kept only the in-frame ones, dropping some. The data show about 240,000 clones, around 87% seen once. Comments on this clone: The target antigen is unknown.

The chain is built from TRBV4-2 and TRBJ2-6; 9 positions match TRBD2. The TCR was taken from a woman in her 30s in good health and CMV-seropositive. Sequencing was carried out using PBMCs. Here the CDR3 reads CASSQVIAGAHSGANVLTF. The CDR3 region has the DNA TGTGCCAGCAGCCAAGTGATAGCGGGAGCCCACTCTGGGGCCAACGTCCTGACTTTC.